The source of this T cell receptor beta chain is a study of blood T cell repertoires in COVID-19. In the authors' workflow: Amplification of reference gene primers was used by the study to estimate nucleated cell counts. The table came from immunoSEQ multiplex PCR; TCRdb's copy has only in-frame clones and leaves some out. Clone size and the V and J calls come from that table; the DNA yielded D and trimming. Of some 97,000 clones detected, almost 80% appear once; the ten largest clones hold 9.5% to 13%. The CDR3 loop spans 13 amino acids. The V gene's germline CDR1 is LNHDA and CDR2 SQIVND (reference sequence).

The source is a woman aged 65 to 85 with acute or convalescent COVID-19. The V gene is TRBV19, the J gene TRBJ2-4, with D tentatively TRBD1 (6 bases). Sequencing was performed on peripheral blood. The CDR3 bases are TGTGCTTCCGGGCAGGGGCCGGCAAACATTCAGTACTTC. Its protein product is CASGQGPANIQYF. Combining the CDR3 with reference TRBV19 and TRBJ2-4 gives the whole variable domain DGGITQSPKYLFRKEGQNVTLSCEQNLNHDAMYWYRQDPGQGLRLIYYSQIVNDFQKGDIAEGYSVSREKKESFPLTVTSAQKNPTAFYLCASGQGPANIQYFGAGTRLSVL.